Listed below are T cell receptor beta chains from one sample, sequenced in a study of blood T cell repertoires in COVID-19. Clones were read by immunoSEQ multiplex PCR, and TCRdb kept only the in-frame ones, dropping some. Of 150,000 to 200,000 clones listed, almost 85% are singletons. The sample was PBMCs or T cells enriched from blood (not recorded which). The source of these receptors is a man in his forties or fifties who had recovered from COVID-19. Each CDR3 is given with its conserved first and last residue. A D gene is named only where the DNA matches it firmly. The size field is filled for only some rows; it gives once, few, many or a size class.

V	size	length	J	D	DNA	CDR3
TRBV25-1	-	16	TRBJ1-5	TRBD1	TGTGCCAGCAGTGATTCGGGACAGGAACCCCCCGGGCCCCAGCATTTT	CASSDSGQEPPGPQHF
TRBV5-1	-	14	TRBJ1-4	TRBD1	TGCGCCAGCAGCTTGACAGGGGCGGAGGTAAAACTGTTTTTT	CASSLTGAEVKLFF
TRBV7-9	-	14	TRBJ1-1	-	TGTGCCAGCAGCTTACAAGGGAGTGGCACTGAAGCTTTCTTT	CASSLQGSGTEAFF
TRBV30	-	12	TRBJ1-1	-	TGTGCCTGGTGGGGGGACGAAACTGAAGCTTTCTTT	CAWWGDETEAFF
TRBV7-9	-	15	TRBJ1-6	-	TGTGCCAGCAGCTTAGCATCGCAGGGTGGTTCACCCCTCCACTTT	CASSLASQGGSPLHF
TRBV28	-	16	TRBJ1-4	-	TGTGCCAGCAGCTCGGACTTCCGTTGGCCTAATGAAAAACTGTTTTTT	CASSSDFRWPNEKLFF
TRBV20-1	-	11	TRBJ1-1	TRBD1	TGCAGTGCTGAGACAGGGGCTGAAGCTTTCTTT	CSAETGAEAFF
TRBV19	-	15	TRBJ1-3	-	TGTGCCAGTATCCGCCCCGGGGGTCGTCGAAACACCATATATTTT	CASIRPGGRRNTIYF
TRBV18	-	14	TRBJ1-4	-	TGTGCCAGCTCACCAACAGGGTCTAGTGAAAAACTGTTTTTT	CASSPTGSSEKLFF
TRBV5-1	few	15	TRBJ1-5	-	TGCGCCAGCAGCTTCAGTGGGGGGGGCAATCAGCCCCAGCATTTT	CASSFSGGGNQPQHF
TRBV7-9	-	16	TRBJ2-2	TRBD2	TGTGCCAGCAGCCCCCTCAGCGGGGGAAACACCGGGGAGCTGTTTTTT	CASSPLSGGNTGELFF
TRBV24-1	-	19	TRBJ2-3	TRBD2	TGTGCCACCAGTGATTCAGGGGTAGCGGGAGGGCCACTGGCAGATACGCAGTATTTT	CATSDSGVAGGPLADTQYF
TRBV27	-	20	TRBJ2-6	TRBD2	TGTGCCAGCACCCCTCAACCCCCACTAGCGGGAGTTTCTGGGGCCAACGTCCTGACTTTC	CASTPQPPLAGVSGANVLTF
TRBV6-4	-	15	TRBJ2-3	TRBD2	TGTGCCAGCAGCCTTAGCGGGGATAGCACAGATACGCAGTATTTT	CASSLSGDSTDTQYF
TRBV12-3/TRBV12-4	-	13	TRBJ1-2	TRBD1	TGTGCCAGCAGTCAGGGGGAATCTCTTGGCTACACCTTC	CASSQGESLGYTF
TRBV7-2	-	15	TRBJ2-1	TRBD2	TGTGCCAGCAGCTTAGTAGCCGGGACTAGGCATGAGCAGTTCTTC	CASSLVAGTRHEQFF
TRBV19	-	15	TRBJ2-3	TRBD2	TGTGCCAGTGGACTAACGGGAGGTTTCACAGATACGCAGTATTTT	CASGLTGGFTDTQYF
TRBV5-1	-	15	TRBJ1-6	TRBD1	TGCGCCAGCAGCTTGGAGGGGGCTGTTTTTTCACCCCTCCACTTT	CASSLEGAVFSPLHF
TRBV5-1	-	12	TRBJ2-7	-	TGCGCCAGCAGCTGGCAGGGGAACGAGCAGTACTTC	CASSWQGNEQYF
TRBV30	-	13	TRBJ1-1	-	TGTGCCTGGAGTGTACAAAGGAACACTGAAGCTTTCTTT	CAWSVQRNTEAFF
TRBV9	-	14	TRBJ1-1	-	TGTGCCAGCAGCACCATGCCGGAGGTTGCTGAAGCTTTCTTT	CASSTMPEVAEAFF
TRBV7-9	-	15	TRBJ1-2	-	TGTGCCAGCAGCCCCCTGGGTCAGGGGATGGTTGGCTACACCTTC	CASSPLGQGMVGYTF
TRBV30	once	14	TRBJ1-6	TRBD1	TGTGCCTGGAGTGGGACAGGGGTTAGGTCACCCCTCCACTTT	CAWSGTGVRSPLHF
TRBV29-1	-	10	TRBJ1-1	TRBD1	TGCGGGACAGCGAACACTGAAGCTTTCTTT	CGTANTEAFF
TRBV24-1	-	16	TRBJ2-1	TRBD2	TGTGCCACCAGTGACCCCGGGACTAGCGGGAGGGATGAGCAGTTCTTC	CATSDPGTSGRDEQFF
TRBV6-5	-	15	TRBJ1-5	TRBD1	TGTGCCAGCGGTCAGGGGGTTCAGGGCAATCAGCCCCAGCATTTT	CASGQGVQGNQPQHF
TRBV29-1	few	13	TRBJ1-1	TRBD1	TGCAGCGTTGAAGACAGGGGGCGCACTGAAGCTTTCTTT	CSVEDRGRTEAFF
TRBV3-1/TRBV3-2	-	12	TRBJ1-6	-	TGTGCCAGCAGCCAGCGGGATTCACCCCTCCACTTT	CASSQRDSPLHF
TRBV7-3	-	15	TRBJ2-2	-	TGTGCCAGCAGCTTAAGTAGACTAGAAGCCGGGGAGCTGTTTTTT	CASSLSRLEAGELFF
TRBV5-4	-	15	TRBJ2-5	TRBD2	TGTGCCAGCAGCCCCGGGTCTGGGGGAGGGGAGACCCAGTACTTC	CASSPGSGGGETQYF
TRBV7-9	-	16	TRBJ2-1	TRBD1	TGTGCCAGCAGCTTAGCGCGCGGGACAGGGGGCGATGAGCAGTTCTTC	CASSLARGTGGDEQFF
TRBV19	-	15	TRBJ1-3	-	TGTGCCAGTACCAGTCAGGCACACTCTGGAAACACCATATATTTT	CASTSQAHSGNTIYF
TRBV6-5	-	15	TRBJ1-4	-	TGTGCCAGCAGTTACTCAACAGGGACTAATGAAAAACTGTTTTTT	CASSYSTGTNEKLFF
TRBV11-3	-	14	TRBJ2-1	TRBD2	TGTGCCAGCAGCCTGACTAGCGGGACCGATGAGCAGTTCTTC	CASSLTSGTDEQFF
TRBV5-1	-	16	TRBJ2-7	TRBD1	TGCGCCAGCAGCTTGGGCGAGCGTTCAGGGGGCATCGAGCAGTACTTC	CASSLGERSGGIEQYF
TRBV5-3	-	13	TRBJ2-1	-	TGTGCCAGAAGACATAGACAGCGGGATGAGCAGTTCTTC	CARRHRQRDEQFF
TRBV24-1	-	16	TRBJ1-6	TRBD1	TGTGCCACCAGTGACCCAAGACAGGGAGGAAACTCACCCCTCCACTTT	CATSDPRQGGNSPLHF
TRBV7-3	-	13	TRBJ2-3	-	TGTGCCAGCAGCTTAGGGCAAACAGATACGCAGTATTTT	CASSLGQTDTQYF
TRBV5-4	-	12	TRBJ2-5	-	TGTGCCAGCAGCTTGCTAGGGGCGGCCCAGTACTTC	CASSLLGAAQYF
TRBV28	-	12	TRBJ1-1	-	TGTGCCACCAGGCAGAAGAACACTGAAGCTTTCTTT	CATRQKNTEAFF
TRBV25-1	-	15	TRBJ2-5	TRBD2	TGTGCCAGCAGTCCGACGGGGGGGGTTGTGGAGACCCAGTACTTC	CASSPTGGVVETQYF
TRBV19	-	16	TRBJ2-2	TRBD1	TGTGCCAGTACTGGACAGGTTCGGCGGAACACCGGGGAGCTGTTTTTT	CASTGQVRRNTGELFF
TRBV24-1	-	13	TRBJ2-1	-	TGTGCCACCAGTGATCTACAGGGCTATGAGCAGTTCTTC	CATSDLQGYEQFF
TRBV24-1	-	11	TRBJ2-7	-	TGTGCCACCTCCGGGGGCTACGAGCAGTACTTC	CATSGGYEQYF
TRBV28	once	20	TRBJ2-3	TRBD2	TGTGCCAGCAGTTTTCCTCCAGGGACTAGCGGGGGGGCTCAATCAGATACGCAGTATTTT	CASSFPPGTSGGAQSDTQYF
TRBV12-3/TRBV12-4	few	13	TRBJ1-2	-	TGTGCCAGCAGTTTCTACCAGGGCAGCGGCTACACCTTC	CASSFYQGSGYTF
TRBV10-1	-	14	TRBJ2-7	-	TGCGCCAGCAGTGGGGGCAACAGGTACTACGAGCAGTACTTC	CASSGGNRYYEQYF
TRBV29-1	-	13	TRBJ1-5	TRBD1	TGCAGCGCAACCTCGACAGGGAATCAGCCCCAGCATTTT	CSATSTGNQPQHF
TRBV5-1	-	15	TRBJ2-2	-	TGCGCCAGCAGCGGAAAGACTAGTTTTACCGGGGAGCTGTTTTTT	CASSGKTSFTGELFF
TRBV3-1/TRBV3-2	-	13	TRBJ1-4	-	TGTGCCAGCAGCCAAGCACAGGGAGAAAAACTGTTTTTT	CASSQAQGEKLFF
TRBV5-1	-	15	TRBJ2-3	TRBD2	TGCGCCAGCAGGGTAGCGGGGGGGCCCGGAGATACGCAGTATTTT	CASRVAGGPGDTQYF
TRBV7-8	-	15	TRBJ2-1	TRBD2	TGTGCCAGCAGCCTCGGACTAGCGGGGTACAATGAGCAGTTCTTC	CASSLGLAGYNEQFF
TRBV9	-	19	TRBJ1-3	-	TGTGCCAGCAGCCCATCAGGGGAAATGACTGGTAGCTCTGGAAACACCATATATTTT	CASSPSGEMTGSSGNTIYF
TRBV4-2	-	17	TRBJ2-1	TRBD2	TGTGCCAGCAGCCAAGAACCACTAGCGGGGTTTGAGAATGAGCAGTTCTTC	CASSQEPLAGFENEQFF
TRBV12-3/TRBV12-4	-	11	TRBJ2-1	TRBD1	TGTGCCAGCAGCCAGGGGGATGAGCAGTTCTTC	CASSQGDEQFF
TRBV7-8	-	21	TRBJ1-6	-	TGTGCCAGCAGCTTACAACATCCTCCGGGGAACCCCTCTTCCTATAATTCACCCCTCCACTTT	CASSLQHPPGNPSSYNSPLHF